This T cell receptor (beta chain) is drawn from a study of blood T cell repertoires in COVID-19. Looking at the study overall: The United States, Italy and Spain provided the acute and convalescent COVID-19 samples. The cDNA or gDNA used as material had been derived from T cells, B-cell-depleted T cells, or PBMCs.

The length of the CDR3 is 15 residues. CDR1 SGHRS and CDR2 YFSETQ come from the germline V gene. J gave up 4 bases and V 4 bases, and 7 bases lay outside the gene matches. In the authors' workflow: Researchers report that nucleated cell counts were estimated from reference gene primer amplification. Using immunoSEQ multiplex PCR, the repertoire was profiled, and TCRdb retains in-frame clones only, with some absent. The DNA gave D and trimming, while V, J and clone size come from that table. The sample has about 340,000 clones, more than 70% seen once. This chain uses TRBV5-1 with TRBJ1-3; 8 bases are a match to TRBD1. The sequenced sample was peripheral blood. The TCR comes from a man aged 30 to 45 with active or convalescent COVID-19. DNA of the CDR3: TGCGCCAGCAGCCCGGACAGGGCGAACGGAAACACCATATATTTT. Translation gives CASSPDRANGNTIYF.